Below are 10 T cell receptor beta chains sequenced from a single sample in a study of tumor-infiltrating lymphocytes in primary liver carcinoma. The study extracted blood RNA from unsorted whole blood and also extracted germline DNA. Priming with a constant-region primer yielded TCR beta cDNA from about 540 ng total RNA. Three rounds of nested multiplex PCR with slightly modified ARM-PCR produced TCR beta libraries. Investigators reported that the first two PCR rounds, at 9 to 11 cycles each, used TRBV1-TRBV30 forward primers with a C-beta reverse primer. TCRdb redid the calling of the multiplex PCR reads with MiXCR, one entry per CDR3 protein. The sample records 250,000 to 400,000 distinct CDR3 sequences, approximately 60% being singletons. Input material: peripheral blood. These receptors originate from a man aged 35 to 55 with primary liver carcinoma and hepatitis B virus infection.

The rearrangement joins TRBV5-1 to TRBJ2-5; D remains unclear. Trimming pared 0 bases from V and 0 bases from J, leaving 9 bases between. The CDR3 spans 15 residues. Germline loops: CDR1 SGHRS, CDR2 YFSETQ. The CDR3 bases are TGCGCCAGCAGCTTGGGGTGTGACTACCAAGAGACCCAGTACTTC. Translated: CASSLGCDYQETQYF.

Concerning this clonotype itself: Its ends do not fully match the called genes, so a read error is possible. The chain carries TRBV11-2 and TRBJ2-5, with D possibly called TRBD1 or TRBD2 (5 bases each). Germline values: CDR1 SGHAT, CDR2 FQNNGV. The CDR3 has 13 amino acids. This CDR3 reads CANSPHGGETLYF. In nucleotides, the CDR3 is TGTGCCAACAGCCCCCATGGGGGTGAGACCCTGTACTTC.

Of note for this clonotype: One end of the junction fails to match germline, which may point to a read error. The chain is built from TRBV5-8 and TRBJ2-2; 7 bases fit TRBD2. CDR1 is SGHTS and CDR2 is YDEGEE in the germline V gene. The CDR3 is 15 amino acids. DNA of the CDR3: TGTGCCATCAGCTCGAACGGGGGGTACACCGGGGAGCTGTTTTTT. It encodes CAISSNGGYTGELFF.

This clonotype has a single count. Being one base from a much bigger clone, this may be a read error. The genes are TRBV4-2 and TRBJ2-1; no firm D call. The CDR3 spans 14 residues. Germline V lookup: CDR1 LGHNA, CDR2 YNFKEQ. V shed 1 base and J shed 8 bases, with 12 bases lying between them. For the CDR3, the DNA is TGTGCCAGCAGCCAAGGGACCAGCGACGATGAGCAGTTCTTC. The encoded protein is CASSQGTSDDEQFF.

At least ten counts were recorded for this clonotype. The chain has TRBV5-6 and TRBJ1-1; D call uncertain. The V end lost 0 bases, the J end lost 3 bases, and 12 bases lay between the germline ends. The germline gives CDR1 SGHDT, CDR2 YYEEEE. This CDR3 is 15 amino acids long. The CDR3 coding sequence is TGTGCCAGCAGCTTGGGTCCCCAGTTTTACACTGAAGCTTTCTTT. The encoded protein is CASSLGPQFYTEAFF.

The CDR3 is CSVEGLAEQVNEQFF. The CDR3, as DNA: TGCAGCGTTGAAGGACTAGCGGAGCAGGTGAATGAGCAGTTCTTC. The rearrangement links TRBV29-1 to TRBJ2-1, with 9 bases that match TRBD2. There are 15 residues in the CDR3. J lost 7 bases, V lost 1 base, and 8 bases had no gene match. Germline lookup yields CDR1 SQVTM and CDR2 ANQGSEA.

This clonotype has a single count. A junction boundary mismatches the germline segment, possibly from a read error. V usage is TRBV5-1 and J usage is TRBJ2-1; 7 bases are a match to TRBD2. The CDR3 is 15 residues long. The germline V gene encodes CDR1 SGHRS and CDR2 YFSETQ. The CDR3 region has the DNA TGCACCAGCAGTGAAGGTAGCGGGCACCTCAATGAGCAGTTCTTC. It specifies CTSSEGSGHLNEQFF.

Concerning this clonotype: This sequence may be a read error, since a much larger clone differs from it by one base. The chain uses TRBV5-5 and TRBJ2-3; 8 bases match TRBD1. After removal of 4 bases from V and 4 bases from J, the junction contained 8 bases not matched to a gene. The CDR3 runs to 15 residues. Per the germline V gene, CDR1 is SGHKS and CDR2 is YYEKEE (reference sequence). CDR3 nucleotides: TGTGCCAGCAGCCCCCGGACAGGGCTCGCAGATACGCAGTATTTT. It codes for CASSPRTGLADTQYF.

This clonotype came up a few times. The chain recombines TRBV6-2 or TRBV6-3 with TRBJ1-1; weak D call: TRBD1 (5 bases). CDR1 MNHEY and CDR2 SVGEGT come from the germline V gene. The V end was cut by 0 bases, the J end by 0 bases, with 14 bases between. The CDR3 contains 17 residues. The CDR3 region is CASSYSIAGTMNTEAFF. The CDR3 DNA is TGTGCCAGCAGTTACTCGATAGCCGGGACCATGAACACTGAAGCTTTCTTT.

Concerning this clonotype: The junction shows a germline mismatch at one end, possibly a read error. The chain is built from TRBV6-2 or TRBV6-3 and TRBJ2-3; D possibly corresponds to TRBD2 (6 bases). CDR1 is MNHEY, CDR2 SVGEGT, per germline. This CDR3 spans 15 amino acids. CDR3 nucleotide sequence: TGTACCAGCAGAGCTCCGGGAGCGGGCACAGATACGCAGTATTTT. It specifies CTSRAPGAGTDTQYF.